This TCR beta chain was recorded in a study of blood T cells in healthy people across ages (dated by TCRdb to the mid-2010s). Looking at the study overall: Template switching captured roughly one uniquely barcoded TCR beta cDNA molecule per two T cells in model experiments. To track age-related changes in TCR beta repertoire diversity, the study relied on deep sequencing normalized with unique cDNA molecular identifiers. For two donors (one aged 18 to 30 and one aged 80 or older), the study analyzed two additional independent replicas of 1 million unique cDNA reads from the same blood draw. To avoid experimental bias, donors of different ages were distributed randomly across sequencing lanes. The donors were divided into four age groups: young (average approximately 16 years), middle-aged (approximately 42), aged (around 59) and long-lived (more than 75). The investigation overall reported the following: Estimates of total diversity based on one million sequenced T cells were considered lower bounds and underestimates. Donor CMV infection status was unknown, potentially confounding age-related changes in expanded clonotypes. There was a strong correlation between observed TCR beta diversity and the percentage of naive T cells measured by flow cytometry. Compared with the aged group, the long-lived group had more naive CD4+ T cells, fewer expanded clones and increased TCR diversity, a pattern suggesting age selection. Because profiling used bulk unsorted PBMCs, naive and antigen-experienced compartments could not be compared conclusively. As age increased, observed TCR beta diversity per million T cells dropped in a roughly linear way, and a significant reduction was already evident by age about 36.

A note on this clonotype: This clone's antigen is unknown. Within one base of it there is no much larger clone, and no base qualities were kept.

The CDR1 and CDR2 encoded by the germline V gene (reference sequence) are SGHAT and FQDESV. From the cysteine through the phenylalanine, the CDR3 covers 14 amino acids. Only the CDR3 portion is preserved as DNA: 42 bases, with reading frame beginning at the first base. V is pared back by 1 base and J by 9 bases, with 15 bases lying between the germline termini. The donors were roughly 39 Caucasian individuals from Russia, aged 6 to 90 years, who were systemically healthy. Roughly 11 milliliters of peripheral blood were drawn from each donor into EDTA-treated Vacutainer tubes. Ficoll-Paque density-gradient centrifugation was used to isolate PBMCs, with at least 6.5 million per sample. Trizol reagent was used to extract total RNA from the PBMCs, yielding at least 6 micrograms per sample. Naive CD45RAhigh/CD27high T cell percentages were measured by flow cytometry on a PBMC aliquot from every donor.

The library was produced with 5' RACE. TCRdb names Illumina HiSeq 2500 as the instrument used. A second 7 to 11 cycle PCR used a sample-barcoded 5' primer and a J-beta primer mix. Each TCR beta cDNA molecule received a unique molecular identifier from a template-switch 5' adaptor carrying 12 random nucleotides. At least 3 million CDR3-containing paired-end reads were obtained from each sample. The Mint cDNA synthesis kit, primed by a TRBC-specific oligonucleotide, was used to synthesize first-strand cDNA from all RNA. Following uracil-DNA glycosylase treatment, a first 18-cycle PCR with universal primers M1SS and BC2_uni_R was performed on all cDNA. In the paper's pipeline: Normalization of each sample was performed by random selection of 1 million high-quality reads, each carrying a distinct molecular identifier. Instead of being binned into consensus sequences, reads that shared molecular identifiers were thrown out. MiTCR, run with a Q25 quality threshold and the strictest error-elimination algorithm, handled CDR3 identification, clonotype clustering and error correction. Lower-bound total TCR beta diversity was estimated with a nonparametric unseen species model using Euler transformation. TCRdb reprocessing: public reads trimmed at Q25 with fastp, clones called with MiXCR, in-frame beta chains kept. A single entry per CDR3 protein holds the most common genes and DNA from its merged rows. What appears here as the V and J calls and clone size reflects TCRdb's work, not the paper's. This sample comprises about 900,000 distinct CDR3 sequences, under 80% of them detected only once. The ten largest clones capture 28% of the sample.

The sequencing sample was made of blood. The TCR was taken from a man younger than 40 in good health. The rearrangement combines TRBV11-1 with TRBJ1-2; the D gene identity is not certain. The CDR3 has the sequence CASSLDRRKRSYTF. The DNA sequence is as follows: TGTGCCAGCAGCTTAGATAGACGGAAGCGAAGCTACACCTTC. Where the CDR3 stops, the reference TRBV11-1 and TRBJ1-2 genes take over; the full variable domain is EAEVAQSPRYKITEKSQAVAFWCDPISGHATLYWYRQILGQGPELLVQFQDESVVDDSQLPKDRFSAERLKGVDSTLKIQPAELGDSAMYLCASSLDRRKRSYTFGSGTRLTVV.